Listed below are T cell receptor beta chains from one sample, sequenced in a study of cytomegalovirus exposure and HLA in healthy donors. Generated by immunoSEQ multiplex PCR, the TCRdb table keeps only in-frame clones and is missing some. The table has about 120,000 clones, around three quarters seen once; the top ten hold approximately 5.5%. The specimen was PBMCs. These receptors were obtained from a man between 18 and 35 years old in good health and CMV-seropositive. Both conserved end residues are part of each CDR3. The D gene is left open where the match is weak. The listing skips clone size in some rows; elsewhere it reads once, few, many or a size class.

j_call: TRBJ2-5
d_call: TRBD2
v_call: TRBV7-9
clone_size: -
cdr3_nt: TGTGCCAGCAGCTTGGGAGGGCTGGAGACCCAGTACTTC
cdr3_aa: CASSLGGLETQYF

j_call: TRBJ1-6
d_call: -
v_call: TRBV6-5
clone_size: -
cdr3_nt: TGTGCCAGCAGTTACGGGAGCTCACCCCTCCACTTT
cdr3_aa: CASSYGSSPLHF

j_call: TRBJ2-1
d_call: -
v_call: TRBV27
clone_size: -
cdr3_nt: TGTGCCAGCAGTTTTACCGGGGGGCCTTACAATGAGCAGTTCTTC
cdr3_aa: CASSFTGGPYNEQFF

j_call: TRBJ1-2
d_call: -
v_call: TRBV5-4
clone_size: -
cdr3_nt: TGTGCCAGCAGCTTGGCCGGGACTTCCTATGGCTACACCTTC
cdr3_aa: CASSLAGTSYGYTF

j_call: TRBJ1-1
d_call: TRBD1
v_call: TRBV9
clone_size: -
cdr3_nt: TGTGCCAGCAGCGCGACACAGGGGGTGACTGAAGCTTTCTTT
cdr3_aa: CASSATQGVTEAFF

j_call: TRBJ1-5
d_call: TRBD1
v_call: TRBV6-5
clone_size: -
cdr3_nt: TGTGCCAGCAGTTACTCCGGGACACAGGGGGGTCAGCCCCAGCATTTT
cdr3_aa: CASSYSGTQGGQPQHF

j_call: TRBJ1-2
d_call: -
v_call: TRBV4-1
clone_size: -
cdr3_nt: TGCGCCAGCAGCCAAGAAAGGGGGACAACTGGCTACACCTTC
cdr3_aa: CASSQERGTTGYTF

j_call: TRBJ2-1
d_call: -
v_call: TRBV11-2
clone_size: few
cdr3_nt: TGTGCCAGCAGCTCCCGGCTGGACAGCTCCTACAATGAGCAGTTCTTC
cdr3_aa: CASSSRLDSSYNEQFF

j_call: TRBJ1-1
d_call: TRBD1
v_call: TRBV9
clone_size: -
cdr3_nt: TGTGCCAGCAGCTCAGTGGGACAGGGTAGGGCTGAAGCTTTCTTT
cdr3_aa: CASSSVGQGRAEAFF

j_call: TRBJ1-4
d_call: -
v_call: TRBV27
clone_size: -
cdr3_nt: TGTGCCAGCTCCAGGGGAGACCAATTCGGTGAAAAACTGTTTTTT
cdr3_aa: CASSRGDQFGEKLFF

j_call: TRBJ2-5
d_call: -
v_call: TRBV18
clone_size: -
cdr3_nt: TGTGCCAGCTCGCGACTGCCACAAGAGACCCAGTACTTC
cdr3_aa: CASSRLPQETQYF

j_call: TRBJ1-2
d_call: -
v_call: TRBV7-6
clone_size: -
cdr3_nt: TGTGCCAGCGGGGGAGGGGACTACTATGGCTACACCTTC
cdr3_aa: CASGGGDYYGYTF

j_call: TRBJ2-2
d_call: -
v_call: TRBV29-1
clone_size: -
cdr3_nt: TGCAGCGCCCTAAATAGCTTCTACACCGGGGAGCTGTTTTTT
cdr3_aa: CSALNSFYTGELFF

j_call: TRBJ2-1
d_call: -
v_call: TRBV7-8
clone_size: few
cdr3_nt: TGTGCCAGCAGCTTAAGGGTTGGGAGCTCCTACAATGAGCAGTTCTTC
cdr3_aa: CASSLRVGSSYNEQFF

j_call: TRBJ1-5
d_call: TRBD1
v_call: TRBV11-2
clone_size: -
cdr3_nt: TGTGCCAGCAGCCACGGACAGGGCGATGGGCAGCCCCAGCATTTT
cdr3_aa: CASSHGQGDGQPQHF

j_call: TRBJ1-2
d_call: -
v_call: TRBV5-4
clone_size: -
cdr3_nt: TGTGCCAGCAGCTTGGAGGGCGGGGGCTTGTTCTATGGCTACACCTTC
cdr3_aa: CASSLEGGGLFYGYTF

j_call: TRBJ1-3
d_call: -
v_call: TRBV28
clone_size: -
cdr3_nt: TGTGCCAGCAGTGATGTGGGGGGGATCATTCTCTCTGGAAACACCATATATTTT
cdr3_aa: CASSDVGGIILSGNTIYF

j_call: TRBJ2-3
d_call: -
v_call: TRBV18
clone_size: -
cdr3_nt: TGTGCCAGCTCACCAACTCGCGGCACAGATACGCAGTATTTT
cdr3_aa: CASSPTRGTDTQYF

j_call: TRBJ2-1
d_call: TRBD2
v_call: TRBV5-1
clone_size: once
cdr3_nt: TGCGCCAGCAGCTTGACTAGCGGCTTCGATGAGCAGTTCTTC
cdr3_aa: CASSLTSGFDEQFF

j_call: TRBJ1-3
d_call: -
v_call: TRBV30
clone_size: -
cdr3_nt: TGTGCCTGGAGACCAGGGCCAGGAAACACCATATATTTT
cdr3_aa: CAWRPGPGNTIYF

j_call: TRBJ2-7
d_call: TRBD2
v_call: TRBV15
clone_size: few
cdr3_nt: TGTGCCACCAGCAGACCTTATTTAGCGGGAGGGCCCTACGAGCAGTACTTC
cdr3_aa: CATSRPYLAGGPYEQYF

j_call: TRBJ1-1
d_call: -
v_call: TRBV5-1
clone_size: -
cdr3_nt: TGCGCCAGCAGCTATATGTCGGAACAGCCACAGAACACTGAAGCTTTCTTT
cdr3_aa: CASSYMSEQPQNTEAFF

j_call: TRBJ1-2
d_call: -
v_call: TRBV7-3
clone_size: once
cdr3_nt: TGTGCCAGCAGCTTGGGCAGCTCCTATGGCTACACCTTC
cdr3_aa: CASSLGSSYGYTF